These 29 T cell receptor beta chains came from one sample sequenced in a study of blood T cells in healthy people across ages. A J-beta primer mix and a sample-barcoded 5' primer were used in a second PCR of about 7 to 12 cycles. TCRdb re-derived calls from the 5' RACE reads in MiXCR, one entry per CDR3 protein. The repertoire consists of fewer than 1,000,000 distinct CDR3 sequences, with approximately 48% occurring once and the leading ten covering about a fifth. The specimen sequenced was blood. The source is a man aged 55-75 years in good health.

J is TRBJ2-1 and V is TRBV4-3, with a tentative D call TRBD1 (8 bases). V was shortened by 1 base and J by 5 bases, with 12 bases between the two germline ends. CDR1 is LGHNA and CDR2 is YSLEER in the germline V gene. CDR3 length: 15 residues. CDR3 amino acids: CASSQGGGQDNEQFF. CDR3 bases: TGCGCCAGCAGCCAAGGGGGGGGACAGGACAATGAGCAGTTCTTC.

The genes are TRBV28 and TRBJ2-5; D not certain. The CDR3 consists of 14 residues. The germline V and J ends were trimmed by 5 bases and 1 base, with 11 bases remaining between them. Germline CDR1 MDHEN, CDR2 SYDVKM. CDR3 sequence: CASSHRMGQETQYF. In DNA, the CDR3 is TGTGCCAGCAGTCACCGCATGGGCCAAGAGACCCAGTACTTC.

The rearrangement uses TRBV5-6 and TRBJ2-5, with 7 bases matching TRBD2. The CDR3 extends over 14 amino acids. The V gene's germline CDR1 is SGHDT and CDR2 YYEEEE. The ends lost 6 bases at V and 7 bases at J; junction bases unmatched: 12. CDR3 protein: CASTDQLREGTQYF. The CDR3 DNA reads TGTGCCAGCACCGACCAACTGAGGGAGGGGACCCAGTACTTC.

The chain carries TRBV21-1 and TRBJ2-7. TRBV21-1 is reported as a pseudogene. This CDR3 has 13 residues. CDR3 sequence (DNA): TGTGCCAGCAGCAAAGTTCACGCTGGGGAGCAGTACTTC. Its translation: CASSKVHAGEQYF.

This clonotype was seen only a few times. The chain joins TRBV7-8 to TRBJ1-2; D is undetermined. This CDR3 is 15 amino acids long. CDR1 SGHVS and CDR2 FQNEAQ come from the germline V gene. Trimming left V 5 bases short and J 3 bases short, with 16 bases between. In nucleotides, the CDR3 is TGTGCCAGCAGCGTGACCGGCCTGTTGGACTATGGCTACACCTTC. Protein product: CASSVTGLLDYGYTF.

This chain uses TRBV7-2 with TRBJ2-1; 10 positions match TRBD1. This CDR3 comprises 15 residues. From germline, CDR1 is SGHTA and CDR2 FQGNSA. After removal of 11 bases from V and 4 bases from J, the junction contained 11 bases not matched to a gene. The CDR3 reads CAQAFGTGVYNEQFF. For the CDR3, the DNA is TGTGCCCAGGCGTTTGGGACAGGGGTTTACAATGAGCAGTTCTTC.

The V and J genes are TRBV12-3 or TRBV12-4 and TRBJ2-1, with 9 bases matching TRBD1. Trimming took 3 bases from V and 5 from J; bases not matched to a gene: 2. The CDR3 is made up of 14 amino acids. This chain's CDR3 is CASSFRTGDNEQFF. The CDR3 coding sequence is TGTGCCAGCAGTTTCCGGACAGGGGACAATGAGCAGTTCTTC.

In this sample, this clonotype turned up a few times. V and J are TRBV5-1 and TRBJ1-1; possible D gene TRBD1, 6 bases. Trimming pared 4 bases from V and 0 bases from J, leaving 13 bases between. The V gene's germline CDR1 is SGHRS and CDR2 YFSETQ. This CDR3 is 15 amino acids long. CDR3 DNA: TGCGCCAGCAGCCCCGGACAGTTAATGAACACTGAAGCTTTCTTT. This gives the protein CASSPGQLMNTEAFF.

The chain links TRBV30 to TRBJ2-7; weak D call: TRBD2 (5 bases). The germline CDR1 and CDR2 sequences are GTSNPN and SVGIG (reference sequence). Trimming shortened V by 3 bases and J by 4 bases, and 16 bases separated the two germline ends. The CDR3 extends over 14 amino acids. The CDR3 loop is CAWSRLRTSYEQYF. The CDR3 DNA reads TGTGCCTGGAGCCGACTGAGGACTTCTTACGAGCAGTACTTC.

This chain joins TRBV12-3 or TRBV12-4 and TRBJ2-3; TRBD1 or TRBD2 may be the D gene (7 bases each). Trimming left V 3 bases short and J 4 bases short, with 14 bases between. This CDR3 comprises 15 residues. CDR3 DNA sequence: TGTGCCAGCAGTTTCCAGGGGGGGCGGGCAGATACGCAGTATTTT. Its translation is CASSFQGGRADTQYF.

This clonotype was recorded a few times. This chain connects TRBV7-2 to TRBJ2-7, with D unclear. Trimming removed 6 bases from V and 3 bases from J, with 12 bases in between. From germline, CDR1 is SGHTA and CDR2 FQGNSA. The CDR3 is 13 residues long. CDR3 bases: TGTGCCAGCAGTTCGCAACCTCTCTACGAGCAGTACTTC. This gives the protein CASSSQPLYEQYF.

The chain is built from TRBV7-2 and TRBJ1-1, with 7 bases that match TRBD1. The germline V gene has CDR1 SGHTA and CDR2 FQGNSA. This CDR3 is 14 amino acids long. Trimming cost V 6 bases and J 6 bases; bases outside gene matches: 10. The CDR3 loop reads CASSYTPGQPEAFF. Written as DNA, the CDR3 is TGTGCCAGCAGTTATACGCCGGGACAGCCTGAAGCTTTCTTT.

This clonotype was seen at least ten times. CDR3 bases: TGTGCCAGCAGCGCGGACAGGGCAAGCTACGAGCAGTACTTC. Translation: CASSADRASYEQYF. V is TRBV6-4 and J is TRBJ2-7; TRBD1 aligns across 8 bases. Trimming took 6 bases from V and 3 from J; bases not matched to a gene: 7. Germline V gene lookup returns CDR1 MRHNA and CDR2 SNTAGT. The CDR3 has 14 amino acids.

This clonotype has only a few counts. V and J are TRBV9 and TRBJ1-6; no definite D call. CDR1 is SGDLS and CDR2 is YYNGEE in the germline V gene. The V and J ends lost 4 bases and 3 bases respectively, with 11 bases between them. The CDR3 is made up of 15 amino acids. The CDR3 spells CASSRRRDYNSPLHF. DNA for the CDR3: TGTGCCAGCAGCAGGCGACGGGACTATAATTCACCCCTCCACTTT.

V gene TRBV27 combines with J gene TRBJ2-3; D is perhaps TRBD2 (6 bases). CDR1 and CDR2 from the germline V gene are MNHEY and SMNVEV (reference sequence). The CDR3 sequence is 16 residues long. Trimming pared 3 bases from V and 2 bases from J, leaving 15 bases between. CDR3 sequence: CASSFRAGRVTDTQYF. In nucleotides, the CDR3 is TGTGCCAGCAGTTTTAGGGCGGGGCGAGTCACAGATACGCAGTATTTT.

This clonotype occurred a few times. The rearrangement links TRBV20-1 to TRBJ2-7; maybe TRBD2 (5 bases). The CDR3 runs to 14 residues. Between the trimmed V and J ends, which lost 1 base and 3 bases, there was a span of 13 bases. Germline-derived CDR1 and CDR2 are DFQATT and SNEGSKA (reference sequence). For the CDR3, the DNA is TGCAGTGCTAGAGGTACCGGGGAATTCTACGAGCAGTACTTC. Its translation: CSARGTGEFYEQYF.

There are a few counts of this clonotype. The V call is TRBV12-3 or TRBV12-4, the J call TRBJ2-1; either TRBD1 or TRBD2 may supply D (5 bases each). The length of the CDR3 is 17 residues. The ends were cut back, 3 bases at V and 8 bases at J, with 23 bases in the middle. The CDR3 is CASSFYPGTPFSHEQFF. CDR3 in DNA: TGTGCCAGCAGTTTTTACCCAGGGACCCCCTTTTCCCATGAGCAGTTCTTC.

This chain uses TRBV27 with TRBJ1-6; TRBD1 agrees at 8 bases. V gave up 1 base and J gave up 7 bases; unmatched junction bases: 12. The CDR3 spans 18 residues. Germline loops: CDR1 MNHEY, CDR2 SMNVEV (reference sequence). The CDR3 DNA reads as TGTGCCAGCAGTTTATTCTTTTCCCGACAGGGGTCCAATTCACCCCTCCACTTT. Amino acid sequence: CASSLFFSRQGSNSPLHF.

This clonotype was counted between two and nine times. This chain connects TRBV2 to TRBJ2-7; 10 nucleotides line up with TRBD1. The tail of the sequence fits TRBJ2-5 better, so the J call may be wrong. Germline V gene lookup returns CDR1 SNHLY and CDR2 FYNNEI. This CDR3 has 15 residues. In DNA form, the CDR3 reads TGTGCCAGCGACGTGACAGGGGGCATGGGCGAGACCCAGTACTTC. This gives the protein CASDVTGGMGETQYF.

This clonotype appeared many times. The J gene is TRBJ2-7, the V gene TRBV10-3; 11 bases are shared with TRBD1. Germline assignment: CDR1 ENHRY and CDR2 SYGVKD. This CDR3 comprises 14 residues. Trimming removed 0 bases from V and 6 bases from J; junction bases left unmatched: 1. CDR3 bases: TGTGCCATCAGTGAGTCGGGGACAGGGGGCGAGCAGTACTTC. Protein: CAISESGTGGEQYF.

This clonotype occurred once. One junction end disagrees with the germline gene, perhaps due to a read error. This chain links TRBV20-1 with TRBJ1-5; 8 nucleotides match TRBD1. CDR1 and CDR2 from the germline V gene are DFQATT and SNEGSKA (reference sequence). The CDR3 sequence is 15 residues long. The CDR3 loop is CGALTGTGESQPQHF. The CDR3 nucleotides are TGCGGTGCTCTGACCGGGACAGGAGAAAGCCAGCCCCAGCATTTT.

This chain links TRBV20-1 with TRBJ2-3; D gene ambiguous. Germline-derived CDR1 and CDR2 are DFQATT and SNEGSKA (reference sequence). The V gene lost 6 bases and the J gene lost 0 bases, with 7 bases spanning the gap. The CDR3 sequence is 12 residues long. CDR3 in amino acids: CSALESTDTQYF. The CDR3 bases are TGCAGTGCCCTGGAGAGCACAGATACGCAGTATTTT.

The chain is built from TRBV20-1 and TRBJ2-5; possibly TRBD2 for D (5 bases). Germline CDR1 and CDR2: DFQATT and SNEGSKA (reference sequence). The CDR3 is 10 residues long. The V end lost 3 bases, the J end lost 9 bases, and 8 bases lay between the germline ends. The CDR3 here is CSASEGAQYF. The CDR3 DNA follows: TGCAGTGCTAGTGAGGGTGCCCAGTACTTC.

The chain joins TRBV12-3 or TRBV12-4 to TRBJ2-1, with D hard to call. Trimming took off 9 bases at V and 1 base at J, with 10 bases between the two ends. The CDR3 is made up of 13 amino acids. The CDR3 protein is CASNSLSYNEQFF. The CDR3 bases are TGTGCCAGTAACTCCTTATCCTACAATGAGCAGTTCTTC.

The chain is built from TRBV5-1 and TRBJ2-3; maybe TRBD1 (5 bases). The CDR3 extends over 15 amino acids. The germline V and J ends were trimmed by 4 bases and 3 bases, with 15 bases remaining between them. Per germline, CDR1 SGHRS and CDR2 YFSETQ. Written as DNA, the CDR3 is TGCGCCAGCAGCAGGGGCAGGGATACTACAGATACGCAGTATTTT. Protein product: CASSRGRDTTDTQYF.

This clonotype was counted between two and nine times. The gene calls are TRBV5-1 and TRBJ2-7; tentatively, D is TRBD2 (6 bases). The V gene's germline CDR1 is SGHRS and CDR2 YFSETQ. The CDR3 extends over 14 amino acids. V lost 4 bases and J 3 bases, leaving 14 bases between the germline ends. CDR3 sequence reads: CASSPGGQFYEQYF. The DNA of the CDR3 is TGCGCCAGCAGCCCCGGAGGGCAGTTCTACGAGCAGTACTTC. The variable domain in full, completed from reference TRBV5-1 and TRBJ2-7, reads KAGVTQTPRYLIKTRGQQVTLSCSPISGHRSVSWYQQTPGQGLQFLFEYFSETQRNKGNFPGRFSGRQFSNSRSEMNVSTLELGDSALYLCASSPGGQFYEQYFGPGTRLTVT.

This clonotype came up once. The chain joins TRBV6-2 or TRBV6-3 to TRBJ1-2; 8 bases line up with TRBD1. This CDR3 spans 16 amino acids. In germline, CDR1 is MNHEY, CDR2 SVGEGT. With V trimmed by 5 bases and J by 4 bases, 12 bases remained unmatched. CDR3 nucleotides: TGTGCCAGCAGTAAACACCAGGGGGCAGGAATCTATGGCTACACCTTC. Amino acids: CASSKHQGAGIYGYTF.

The chain couples TRBV14 to TRBJ1-1; no definite D call. The germline V gene has CDR1 SGHDN and CDR2 FVKESK. The V end lost 0 bases, the J end lost 5 bases, and 7 bases lay between the germline ends. The CDR3 covers 13 residues. The chain's CDR3 is CASSQDSVTEAFF. In DNA form, the CDR3 reads TGTGCCAGCAGCCAAGATTCTGTGACTGAAGCTTTCTTT.

The J gene is TRBJ1-5, the V gene TRBV12-3 or TRBV12-4; D is undetermined. CDR3 length equals 14 residues. The germline V and J ends were trimmed by 7 bases and 4 bases, with 14 bases remaining between them. The CDR3 here is CASTARGNNQPQHF. CDR3 nucleotides: TGTGCCAGCACTGCCCGGGGAAATAATCAGCCCCAGCATTTT.